This record covers a single T cell receptor (beta chain). Its antigen is not known. Clones were sequenced by immunoSEQ multiplex PCR, and TCRdb holds only the in-frame ones, with some missing. The table includes 50,000 or so clones, around 86% detected once. The data were taken from a study of OX40 agonist ivuxolimab in advanced cancers. Whole-study results and caveats: Normalized expansion of T-cell clones was also low for some nonresponders.

This CDR3 comprises 16 residues. Trimming at V came to 7 bases and at J to 3 bases, leaving 13 bases not matched to a gene. Germline V gives CDR1 MNHEY, CDR2 SMNVEV (reference sequence). The rearrangement joins TRBV27 to TRBJ2-3; TRBD1 agrees at 7 bases. The sample in question was CD4+ or CD8+ T cells sorted from blood, obtained in a trial of the OX40 agonist ivuxolimab. This sequence originates from an adult with an advanced solid tumor such as melanoma, head and neck, liver or kidney cancer. CDR3 bases: TGTGCCAGCACCAAAGGCCTTAAGGGACAGACAGATACGCAGTATTTT. The encoded protein is CASTKGLKGQTDTQYF.